This T cell receptor beta chain was captured by sequencing in a study of cytomegalovirus exposure and HLA in healthy donors. Study conclusions and caveats: The study labeled approximately 150 TCR beta chains cytomegalovirus-associated. In a later analysis, at a false discovery rate of 0.05, approximately 18,000 TCR beta sequences were associated with HLA alleles. A later look showed TCR association rates differing by HLA locus, highest for DRB1 and lowest for HLA-C.

All donors participated as healthy donors of bone marrow. This CDR3 has 16 amino acids. With V trimmed by 1 base and J by 3 bases, 4 bases remained unmatched. Germline-derived CDR1 and CDR2 are SGHTA and FQGNSA. PCR amplification relied on 60 Vbeta primers (plus 13 Jbeta primers). Profiling relied on immunoSEQ multiplex PCR, and the TCRdb table lists in-frame clones only, not all of them. The sample lists 95,000 to 150,000 clones, 70% to 90% seen once, with around 18% in the top ten. As for this clone: What it recognizes is unknown.

This TCR came from a young man in good health and CMV-seropositive. This sequence joins TRBV7-2 and TRBJ2-3; 10 bases are a match to TRBD2. Material for sequencing was PBMCs. The DNA of the CDR3 is TGTGCCAGCAGCTTAGAGCGGGGGGGTAGGACAGATACGCAGTATTTT. It translates to CASSLERGGRTDTQYF.